This T cell receptor (beta chain) is from a study of T cells in Graves' hyperthyroidism and ophthalmopathy. General observations from the study: Most thyroid clonotypes expanded above 0.001 appeared in blood too.

In its sample, this clonotype was seen once. Its cognate antigen is unknown. Regions amplified from RNA transcripts were the TCR beta CDR3 regions. When the TCR CDR3 underwent first-round RT-PCR, the HTBI primer set was used. Each CDR3 protein is one row after TCRdb ran MiXCR on the multiplex PCR reads. The sample records roughly 500,000 distinct CDR3 sequences, about 15% being singletons. This CDR3 is 14 amino acids long. Looked up from germline, CDR1 is SGHRS and CDR2 is YFSETQ. Trimming took 4 bases from V and 2 from J, leaving 12 bases between them. The V call is TRBV5-1, the J call TRBJ2-5; possibly TRBD2 for D (6 bases). The TCR comes from a woman aged 25 to 45 with Graves' hyperthyroidism that later progressed to Graves' ophthalmopathy. Sequencing input: blood. CDR3 in DNA: TGCGCCAGCAGCCCTGGGACTCAGCAAGAGACCCAGTACTTC. It yields the protein CASSPGTQQETQYF.